This paragraph covers one TCR beta chain sequence. These data come from a study of blood T cells in healthy people across ages. There are 16 residues in the CDR3. Germline CDR1 is SGHAT and CDR2 is FQNNGV. The ends lost 1 base at V and 3 bases at J; junction bases unmatched: 5. Isolated PBMCs totaled at least 6 million in each sample. For the second PCR, which ran for about 7 to 11 cycles, a sample-barcoded 5' primer and a J-beta primer mix were used. TCRdb reprocessed the 5' RACE reads via MiXCR and lists one record per CDR3 protein. The sample shows fewer than 1.5 million distinct CDR3 sequences, around 42% of them seen only once.

The chain joins TRBV11-2 to TRBJ2-1, with 8 positions matching TRBD2. The sequenced sample was blood. This TCR came from a woman between 18 and 29 years old in good health. In DNA, the CDR3 is TGTGCCAGCAGCTTAGGCGCGGGGGGAGGCTACAATGAGCAGTTCTTC. Translated, it gives CASSLGAGGGYNEQFF.